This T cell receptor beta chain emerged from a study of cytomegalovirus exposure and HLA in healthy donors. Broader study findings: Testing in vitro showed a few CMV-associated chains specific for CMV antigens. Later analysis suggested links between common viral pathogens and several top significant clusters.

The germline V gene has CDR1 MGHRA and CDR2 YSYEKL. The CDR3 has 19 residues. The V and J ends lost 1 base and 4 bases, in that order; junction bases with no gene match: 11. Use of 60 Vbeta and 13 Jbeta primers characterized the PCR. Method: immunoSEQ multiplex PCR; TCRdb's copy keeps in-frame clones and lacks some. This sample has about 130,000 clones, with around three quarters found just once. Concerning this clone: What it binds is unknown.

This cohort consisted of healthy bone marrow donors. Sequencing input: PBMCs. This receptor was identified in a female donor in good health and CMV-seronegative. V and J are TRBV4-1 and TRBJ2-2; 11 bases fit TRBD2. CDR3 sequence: CASSQGRLAGGRGTGELFF. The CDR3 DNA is TGCGCCAGCAGCCAAGGACGGCTAGCGGGGGGCCGGGGCACCGGGGAGCTGTTTTTT.